One T cell receptor (beta chain) is described in this entry. This entry comes from a study of OX40 agonist ivuxolimab in advanced cancers. Profiling relied on immunoSEQ multiplex PCR, and the TCRdb table lists in-frame clones only, not all of them. The sample has 60,000 to 85,000 clones; about 94% are singletons. Sequencing was performed on CD4+ or CD8+ T cells sorted from blood, taken in a trial of the OX40 agonist ivuxolimab. The receptor's source is an adult with an advanced solid tumor such as melanoma, head and neck, liver or kidney cancer.

The CDR3 is CASSQSAQGRQPQHF. CDR3 DNA: TGCGCCAGCAGCCAATCAGCCCAGGGCCGGCAGCCCCAGCATTTT. J is TRBJ1-5 and V is TRBV4-3; tentative D call: TRBD1 (5 bases). Deletions cut 2 bases from V and 7 bases from J, with 15 bases between. This CDR3 spans 15 amino acids. Germline V gene sequence: CDR1 LGHNA, CDR2 YSLEER.